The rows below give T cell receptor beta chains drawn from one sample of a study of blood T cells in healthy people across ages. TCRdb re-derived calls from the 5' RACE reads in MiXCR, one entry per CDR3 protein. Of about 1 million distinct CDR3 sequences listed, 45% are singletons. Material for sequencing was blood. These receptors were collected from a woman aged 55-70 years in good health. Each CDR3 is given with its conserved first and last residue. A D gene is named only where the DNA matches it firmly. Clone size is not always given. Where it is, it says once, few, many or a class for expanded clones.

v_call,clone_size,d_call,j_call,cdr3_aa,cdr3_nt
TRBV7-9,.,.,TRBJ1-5,CASGNWGRSRNQPQHF,TGTGCCAGCGGCAATTGGGGACGCAGTCGAAATCAGCCCCAGCATTTT
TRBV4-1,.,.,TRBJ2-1,CASSQKGGRVQNNEQFF,TGCGCCAGCAGCCAAAAGGGGGGGAGGGTCCAGAACAATGAGCAGTTCTTC
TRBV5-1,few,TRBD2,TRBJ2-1,CASRIAGGNNEQFF,TGCGCCAGCAGAATAGCGGGAGGGAACAATGAGCAGTTCTTC
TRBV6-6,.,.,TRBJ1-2,CASSPRAGGYGYTF,TGTGCCAGCAGTCCCCGGGCCGGGGGCTATGGCTACACCTTC
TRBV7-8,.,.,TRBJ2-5,CASSFPDPRETQYF,TGTGCCAGCAGCTTCCCGGACCCCCGGGAGACCCAGTACTTC
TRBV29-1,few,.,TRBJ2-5,CSVDLRIQETQYF,TGCAGCGTTGATTTGAGGATCCAAGAGACCCAGTACTTC
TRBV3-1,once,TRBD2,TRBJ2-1,CASSQDPGLAVYNEQFF,TGTGCCAGCAGCCAAGACCCTGGGCTAGCGGTCTACAATGAGCAGTTCTTC
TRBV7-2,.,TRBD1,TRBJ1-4,CASSPGQGATNEKLFF,TGTGCCAGCAGCCCGGGACAGGGTGCAACTAATGAAAAACTGTTTTTT
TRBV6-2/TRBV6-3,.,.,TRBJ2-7,CATLQGYEQYF,TGTGCCACTTTACAGGGTTACGAGCAGTACTTC
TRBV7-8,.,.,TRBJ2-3,CASSLGRTYDFSSTDTQYF,TGTGCCAGCAGCTTAGGGAGGACTTACGACTTCTCTAGCACAGATACGCAGTATTTT
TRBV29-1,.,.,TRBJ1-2,CSAHRTGGGYTF,TGCAGCGCCCACCGGACGGGAGGGGGCTACACCTTC
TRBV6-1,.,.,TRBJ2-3,CASSEATLSRQASTDTQYF,TGTGCCAGCAGTGAAGCTACCTTGAGTCGACAGGCTAGCACAGATACGCAGTATTTT
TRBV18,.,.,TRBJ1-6,CASSRPGSPLHF,TGTGCCAGCTCTAGACCGGGATCACCCCTCCACTTT
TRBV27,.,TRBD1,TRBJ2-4,CASSYNRGVDIQYF,TGTGCCAGCAGTTATAACAGGGGGGTAGACATTCAGTACTTC
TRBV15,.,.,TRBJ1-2,CATSRDEDYGYTF,TGTGCCACCAGCAGAGACGAGGACTATGGCTACACCTTC
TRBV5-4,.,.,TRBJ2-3,CASSSRGPSTDRQYF,TGTGCCAGCAGCTCCCGGGGCCCAAGCACAGATAGGCAGTATTTT
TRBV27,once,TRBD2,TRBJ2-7,CAGSSPTSGSPYSYEQYF,TGTGCCGGCAGTTCCCCGACTAGCGGGAGCCCATACTCCTACGAGCAGTACTTC
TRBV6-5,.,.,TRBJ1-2,CASRPGVIQGGYTF,TGTGCCAGCCGCCCCGGGGTTATTCAAGGGGGCTACACCTTC
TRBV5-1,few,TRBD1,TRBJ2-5,CASSWGTGWYF,TGCGCCAGCAGCTGGGGGACAGGGTGGTACTTC
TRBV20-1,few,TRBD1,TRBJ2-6,CSASFWTGYSGANVLTF,TGCAGTGCTAGCTTCTGGACAGGATACTCTGGGGCCAACGTCCTGACTTTC
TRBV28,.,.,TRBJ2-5,CASSWGGDRRAYF,TGTGCCAGCAGTTGGGGGGGAGACAGGCGAGCGTACTTC
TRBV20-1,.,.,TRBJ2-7,CSARGRGTYEQYF,TGCAGTGCTAGAGGGCGGGGAACCTACGAGCAGTACTTC
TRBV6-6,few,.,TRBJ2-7,CASSYVGGDYEQYF,TGTGCCAGCAGTTACGTCGGAGGGGACTACGAGCAGTACTTC
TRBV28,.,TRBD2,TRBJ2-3,CASTPAGMGEDTQYF,TGTGCCAGCACCCCAGCGGGAATGGGGGAAGATACGCAGTATTTT
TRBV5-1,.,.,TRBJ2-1,CASSVRQVGNEQFF,TGCGCCAGCAGCGTGCGACAGGTTGGAAATGAGCAGTTCTTC
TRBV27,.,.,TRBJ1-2,CASSFGPAFGYTF,TGTGCCAGCAGTTTCGGGCCCGCCTTTGGCTACACCTTC
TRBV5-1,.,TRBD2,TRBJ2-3,CASSPIISGSNTDTQYF,TGCGCCAGCAGCCCAATCATTAGCGGGAGTAACACAGATACGCAGTATTTT
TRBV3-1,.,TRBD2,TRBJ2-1,CASSQDLREVGNEQFF,TGTGCCAGCAGCCAAGATTTGCGGGAGGTCGGGAATGAGCAGTTCTTC
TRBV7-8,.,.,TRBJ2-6,CASKGYSGANVLTF,TGTGCCAGCAAGGGGTATTCTGGGGCCAACGTCCTGACTTTC